This section outlines one T cell receptor (beta chain) sequence together with its context. The germline V gene has CDR1 MNHEY and CDR2 SMNVEV (reference sequence). This CDR3 comprises 16 residues. The V gene end was trimmed by 3 bases and the J gene end by 5 bases; junction bases not matched to a gene: 8. This sample stems from a study of OX40 agonist ivuxolimab in advanced cancers. The assay was immunoSEQ multiplex PCR, and TCRdb's table has in-frame clones only and misses some. The table includes tens of thousands of clones, roughly 85% detected once. This chain links TRBV27 with TRBJ2-1; 9 bases align to TRBD2. The source of this sequence is an adult with an advanced solid tumor such as melanoma, head and neck, liver or kidney cancer. The sample in question was CD4+ or CD8+ T cells sorted from blood, obtained in a trial of the OX40 agonist ivuxolimab. DNA of the CDR3: TGTGCCAGCAGTTTCCTTGGCGGGGGGGCTGACAATGAGCAGTTCTTC. Translating it yields CASSFLGGGADNEQFF.